The rows below give T cell receptor beta chains drawn from one sample of a study of response to subunit inactivated influenza vaccine. Each CDR3 protein gets one entry after TCRdb re-called the RT-PCR reads with MiXCR. The data show hundreds of thousands of distinct CDR3 sequences, about 10% seen once. Sequenced here: PBMCs from blood, sampled on the day of vaccination. The receptor set was obtained from a man between 45 and 60 years old who received an inactivated influenza vaccine. Each CDR3 is given with its conserved first and last residue. The order of the fields is clone size, CDR3 length, D gene, V gene, J gene, CDR3 protein, CDR3 DNA. D genes are given only for firm matches. Size values are once, few and many counts, or a class for expanded clones, and some rows have none.

size: many; length: 15; D: TRBD2; V: TRBV27; J: TRBJ2-1; CDR3: CASSFWLAGAGEQFF; DNA: TGTGCCAGCAGTTTTTGGCTAGCGGGCGCCGGGGAGCAGTTCTTC
size: few; length: 15; D: NA; V: TRBV7-2; J: TRBJ2-1; CDR3: CASSPPGLLSREQFF; DNA: TGTGCCAGCAGCCCTCCGGGGTTACTGAGTCGAGAGCAGTTCTTC
size: many; length: 16; D: TRBD2; V: TRBV20-1; J: TRBJ2-7; CDR3: CSARDVTSGSGYEQYF; DNA: TGCAGTGCTAGAGATGTAACTAGCGGTTCGGGGTACGAGCAGTACTTC
size: few; length: 17; D: TRBD1; V: TRBV6-5; J: TRBJ1-3; CDR3: CASSYSRTGFSGNTIYF; DNA: TGTGCCAGCAGTTACTCCCGGACAGGCTTCTCTGGAAACACCATATATTTT
size: NA; length: 13; D: NA; V: TRBV6-1; J: TRBJ1-2; CDR3: CASRTGTTNGYTF; DNA: TGTGCCAGCAGAACCGGGACAACTAACGGCTACACCTTC
size: once; length: 15; D: NA; V: TRBV20-1; J: TRBJ2-3; CDR3: CSASNGGLGTDTQYF; DNA: TGCAGTGCTAGTAATGGCGGGCTTGGCACAGATACGCAGTATTTT
size: NA; length: 11; D: TRBD1; V: TRBV28; J: TRBJ2-7; CDR3: CASRDRDEQYF; DNA: TGTGCCAGCAGGGACAGGGACGAGCAGTACTTC
size: few; length: 17; D: TRBD2; V: TRBV10-3; J: TRBJ2-3; CDR3: CAISESMGGRRADTQYF; DNA: TGTGCCATCAGTGAGTCAATGGGGGGGAGACGCGCAGATACGCAGTATTTT
size: few; length: 16; D: NA; V: TRBV4-2; J: TRBJ2-1; CDR3: CASSPESSASNNEQFF; DNA: TGTGCCAGCAGCCCCGAATCTAGCGCATCTAACAATGAGCAGTTCTTC
size: NA; length: 14; D: NA; V: TRBV2; J: TRBJ2-6; CDR3: CACSSGVGANVLTF; DNA: TGTGCCTGCAGTTCAGGGGTTGGGGCCAACGTCCTGACTTTC
size: NA; length: 13; D: NA; V: TRBV9; J: TRBJ2-2; CDR3: CASSVVDTGELFF; DNA: TGTGCCAGCAGCGTAGTCGACACCGGGGAGCTGTTTTTT
size: NA; length: 13; D: TRBD2; V: TRBV11-2; J: TRBJ2-7; CDR3: CASKLAGDYEQYF; DNA: TGTGCCAGCAAACTAGCGGGAGATTACGAGCAGTACTTC
size: few; length: 14; D: NA; V: TRBV15; J: TRBJ2-7; CDR3: CATSPTAPSYEQYF; DNA: TGTGCCACCAGCCCGACCGCACCCTCCTACGAGCAGTACTTC
size: few; length: 14; D: TRBD1; V: TRBV7-2; J: TRBJ2-7; CDR3: CASKAGTGVYEQYF; DNA: TGTGCCAGCAAAGCCGGGACAGGGGTGTACGAGCAGTACTTC
size: few; length: 13; D: NA; V: TRBV7-2; J: TRBJ2-3; CDR3: CASSLMQADTQYF; DNA: TGTGCCAGCAGCTTAATGCAGGCAGATACGCAGTATTTT
size: NA; length: 18; D: TRBD2; V: TRBV20-1; J: TRBJ2-4; CDR3: CSATGGLAGADSGNIQYF; DNA: TGCAGTGCTACCGGGGGACTAGCGGGAGCCGACTCGGGAAACATTCAGTACTTC
size: NA; length: 16; D: NA; V: TRBV6-5; J: TRBJ2-7; CDR3: CASSYGGAIPPYEQYF; DNA: TGTGCCAGCAGTTACGGGGGGGCAATCCCTCCCTACGAGCAGTACTTC
size: few; length: 16; D: TRBD1; V: TRBV7-8; J: TRBJ2-2; CDR3: CASSSRQGVNTGELFF; DNA: TGTGCCAGCAGCTCCCGACAGGGGGTAAACACCGGGGAGCTGTTTTTT
size: NA; length: 17; D: TRBD1; V: TRBV7-2; J: TRBJ2-6; CDR3: CATGTGGITSGANVLTF; DNA: TGTGCCACGGGGACAGGGGGCATTACCTCTGGGGCCAACGTCCTGACTTTC
size: NA; length: 15; D: NA; V: TRBV7-2; J: TRBJ2-5; CDR3: CASSFPPGNGETQYF; DNA: TGTGCCAGCAGCTTTCCCCCAGGGAACGGAGAGACCCAGTACTTC
size: few; length: 15; D: NA; V: TRBV9; J: TRBJ2-7; CDR3: CASSDSAAPDYEQYF; DNA: TGTGCCAGCAGCGATTCAGCGGCCCCGGATTACGAGCAGTACTTC
size: NA; length: 14; D: TRBD1; V: TRBV11-2; J: TRBJ2-1; CDR3: CASSRPGQVNEQFF; DNA: TGTGCCAGCAGCCGCCCAGGACAGGTCAATGAGCAGTTCTTC
size: few; length: 14; D: NA; V: TRBV7-8; J: TRBJ2-3; CDR3: CASSQEGLTDTQYF; DNA: TGTGCCAGCAGTCAGGAGGGACTCACAGATACGCAGTATTTT
size: many; length: 14; D: TRBD2; V: TRBV20-1; J: TRBJ2-7; CDR3: CSALTGLAGNEQYF; DNA: TGCAGTGCTCTTACCGGACTAGCGGGAAACGAGCAGTACTTC
size: NA; length: 16; D: NA; V: TRBV7-2; J: TRBJ2-3; CDR3: CASSKGRTLSTDTQYF; DNA: TGTGCCAGCAGCAAAGGACGGACGTTAAGCACAGATACGCAGTATTTT
size: NA; length: 18; D: TRBD2; V: TRBV11-1; J: TRBJ2-1; CDR3: CASSPPSGRGSSYNEQFF; DNA: TGTGCCAGCAGCCCACCGAGCGGGAGGGGAAGCTCCTACAATGAGCAGTTCTTC
size: few; length: 16; D: NA; V: TRBV28; J: TRBJ1-5; CDR3: CASSLIPAGANQPQHF; DNA: TGTGCCAGCAGTTTAATTCCGGCGGGGGCCAATCAGCCCCAGCATTTT
size: few; length: 14; D: NA; V: TRBV5-1; J: TRBJ2-7; CDR3: CASSSLDGSYEQYF; DNA: TGCGCCAGCAGCTCGTTAGACGGATCCTACGAGCAGTACTTC
size: many; length: 15; D: TRBD1; V: TRBV5-1; J: TRBJ2-7; CDR3: CASSNPGQGAFEQYF; DNA: TGCGCCAGCTCAAATCCGGGACAGGGGGCTTTCGAGCAGTACTTC
size: NA; length: 19; D: NA; V: TRBV2; J: TRBJ2-3; CDR3: CASSFVTGDTIPVTDTQYF; DNA: TGTGCCAGCAGTTTCGTAACGGGGGACACAATACCGGTTACAGATACGCAGTATTTT
size: NA; length: 14; D: NA; V: TRBV5-1; J: TRBJ2-5; CDR3: CASSLAVEGETQYF; DNA: TGCGCCAGCAGCTTGGCGGTAGAGGGAGAGACCCAGTACTTC
size: few; length: 15; D: NA; V: TRBV5-1; J: TRBJ2-3; CDR3: CASSSPRGSTDTQYF; DNA: TGCGCCAGCAGCTCGCCCCGGGGAAGCACAGATACGCAGTATTTT
size: few; length: 16; D: NA; V: TRBV4-2; J: TRBJ1-1; CDR3: CASSQAEGSLVREAFF; DNA: TGTGCCAGCAGCCAAGCTGAGGGGTCTTTGGTTCGTGAAGCTTTCTTT
size: NA; length: 12; D: NA; V: TRBV28; J: TRBJ2-7; CDR3: CASTSWLDEQYF; DNA: TGTGCCAGCACCTCTTGGTTGGATGAGCAGTACTTC
size: few; length: 15; D: TRBD2; V: TRBV11-2; J: TRBJ2-5; CDR3: CASSTGLAVQETQYF; DNA: TGTGCCAGCAGCACCGGACTAGCGGTTCAAGAGACCCAGTACTTC
size: NA; length: 14; D: NA; V: TRBV6-1; J: TRBJ2-7; CDR3: CASRHRQNSYEQYF; DNA: TGTGCCAGCAGGCATCGACAGAACTCCTACGAGCAGTACTTC
size: few; length: 18; D: TRBD2; V: TRBV27; J: TRBJ2-6; CDR3: CASSLLGGRASGANVLTF; DNA: TGTGCCAGCAGTTTATTAGGCGGGAGGGCCTCTGGGGCCAACGTCCTGACTTTC
size: NA; length: 15; D: NA; V: TRBV12-3/TRBV12-4; J: TRBJ1-4; CDR3: CASSPGKGFNEKLFF; DNA: TGTGCCAGCAGCCCTGGGAAGGGCTTCAATGAAAAACTGTTTTTT
size: NA; length: 18; D: NA; V: TRBV20-1; J: TRBJ2-7; CDR3: CSARVWPPTSWRFYEQYF; DNA: TGCAGTGCTAGAGTCTGGCCCCCTACTAGCTGGAGATTCTACGAGCAGTACTTC
size: NA; length: 15; D: NA; V: TRBV5-1; J: TRBJ1-6; CDR3: CASSLEGGGTSPLHF; DNA: TGCGCCAGCAGCCTCGAGGGGGGCGGAACTTCACCCCTCCACTTT
size: NA; length: 14; D: NA; V: TRBV3-1; J: TRBJ2-7; CDR3: CASSQGTDSYEQYF; DNA: TGTGCCAGCAGCCAAGGGACGGATTCCTACGAGCAGTACTTC
size: NA; length: 15; D: TRBD2; V: TRBV28; J: TRBJ2-4; CDR3: CASSSRAGGGDIQYF; DNA: TGTGCCAGCAGTTCTCGAGCGGGAGGAGGGGACATTCAGTACTTC
size: NA; length: 16; D: NA; V: TRBV10-3; J: TRBJ2-1; CDR3: CAISESGPSSYNEQFF; DNA: TGTGCCATCAGTGAGTCGGGTCCAAGCTCCTACAATGAGCAGTTCTTC
size: many; length: 13; D: TRBD2; V: TRBV7-2; J: TRBJ2-3; CDR3: CASTAGVLDTQYF; DNA: TGTGCCAGCACGGCGGGAGTTTTAGATACGCAGTATTTT
size: NA; length: 13; D: TRBD2; V: TRBV19; J: TRBJ2-1; CDR3: CASSSGGASDLFF; DNA: TGTGCCAGTAGCAGCGGGGGGGCCTCTGATCTGTTCTTC
size: NA; length: 15; D: TRBD1; V: TRBV28; J: TRBJ2-5; CDR3: CASRDRGQKFETQYF; DNA: TGTGCCAGCCGAGACAGGGGGCAAAAATTTGAGACCCAGTACTTC
size: NA; length: 18; D: TRBD1; V: TRBV11-2; J: TRBJ2-7; CDR3: CASSLRVGTAKSSYEQYF; DNA: TGTGCCAGCAGCCTTAGAGTGGGGACAGCTAAGAGCTCCTACGAGCAGTACTTC
size: few; length: 15; D: TRBD1; V: TRBV7-3; J: TRBJ1-6; CDR3: CASSLDDRVNSPLHF; DNA: TGTGCCAGCAGCTTAGACGACAGGGTTAATTCACCCCTCCACTTT
size: few; length: 13; D: TRBD1; V: TRBV4-2; J: TRBJ2-1; CDR3: CASSQDNRDRQFF; DNA: TGTGCCAGCAGCCAAGACAACCGGGACAGACAGTTCTTC
size: few; length: 16; D: NA; V: TRBV6-5; J: TRBJ2-7; CDR3: CASSYDRRTSSYEQYF; DNA: TGTGCCAGCAGTTACGACCGGCGAACTAGCTCCTACGAGCAGTACTTC
size: few; length: 15; D: TRBD1; V: TRBV20-1; J: TRBJ2-7; CDR3: CSASRGPLNSYEQYF; DNA: TGCAGTGCTAGTAGGGGGCCCCTTAACTCCTACGAGCAGTACTTC
size: few; length: 13; D: NA; V: TRBV20-1; J: TRBJ1-2; CDR3: CSARADSNYGYTF; DNA: TGCAGTGCTAGAGCTGATTCTAACTATGGCTACACCTTC
size: few; length: 14; D: NA; V: TRBV29-1; J: TRBJ1-2; CDR3: CSVQSARTNYGYTF; DNA: TGCAGCGTTCAGTCAGCCCGGACTAACTATGGCTACACCTTC
size: NA; length: 14; D: NA; V: TRBV30; J: TRBJ2-7; CDR3: CAWSPSGLKAEQYF; DNA: TGTGCCTGGAGTCCGTCGGGGCTCAAAGCCGAGCAGTACTTC
size: NA; length: 15; D: NA; V: TRBV10-2; J: TRBJ1-1; CDR3: CASSELVGLGTEAFF; DNA: TGCGCCAGCAGTGAGTTGGTGGGTTTGGGCACTGAAGCTTTCTTT
size: NA; length: 14; D: TRBD1; V: TRBV6-1; J: TRBJ2-7; CDR3: CASNPGQGIYEQYF; DNA: TGTGCCAGCAACCCGGGACAGGGGATCTACGAGCAGTACTTC